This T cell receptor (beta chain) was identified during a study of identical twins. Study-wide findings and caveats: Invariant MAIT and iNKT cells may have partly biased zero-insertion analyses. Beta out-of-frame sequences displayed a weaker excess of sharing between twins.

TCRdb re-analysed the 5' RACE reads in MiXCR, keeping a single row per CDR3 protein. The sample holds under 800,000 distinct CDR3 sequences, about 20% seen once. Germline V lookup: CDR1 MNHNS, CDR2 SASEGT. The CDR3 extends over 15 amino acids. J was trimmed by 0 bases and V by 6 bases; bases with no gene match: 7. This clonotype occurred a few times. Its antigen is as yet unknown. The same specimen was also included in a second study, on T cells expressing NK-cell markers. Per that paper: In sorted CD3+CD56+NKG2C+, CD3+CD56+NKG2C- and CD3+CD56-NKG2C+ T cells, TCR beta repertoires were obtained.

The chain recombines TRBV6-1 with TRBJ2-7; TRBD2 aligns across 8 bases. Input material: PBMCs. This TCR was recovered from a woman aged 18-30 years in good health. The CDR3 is CASRGSGEASYEQYF. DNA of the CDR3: TGTGCCAGCAGAGGTAGCGGGGAAGCCTCCTACGAGCAGTACTTC.